The source of this T cell receptor (beta chain) is a study of Tregs in tolerant kidney transplant recipients. Study-level findings and limits: Expanding Tregs on activated donor B cells appeared to best identify donor-specific TCRbeta clones. No direct test of biological reproducibility was done here. The small number of patients limits these findings pending further validation.

As regards this clone: Its antigen is undetermined.

Thawed PBMCs were FACS-sorted into unstimulated CD4+CD25+CD127- regulatory T cells, CD4+CD25- non-regulatory cells, CD4 and CD8 cells. Clones were read by immunoSEQ multiplex PCR, and TCRdb kept only the in-frame ones, dropping some. The sample holds approximately 60,000 clones; 83% are singletons and the top ten take more than 4%. The sequence derives from a human donor in good health. Input material: CD4+ T cells from blood.

The CDR3 region is CASSTTEYNGYTF. The CDR3 bases are TGTGCCAGCAGTACAACAGAGTACAATGGCTACACCTTC. This chain uses TRBV6-5 with TRBJ1-2, with D hard to call. CDR1 MNHEY and CDR2 SVGAGI come from the germline V gene. V gave up 5 bases and J gave up 6 bases, with 13 bases separating them. This CDR3 has 13 amino acids.